These 19 T cell receptor beta chains were sequenced from one sample in a study of T cell responses to AZD1222 COVID-19 vaccine. Profiling relied on immunoSEQ multiplex PCR, and the TCRdb table lists in-frame clones only, not all of them. The top ten clones hold more than 9% of a sample with 120,000 or so clones, approximately 87% of them seen once. Sequenced here: peripheral blood, sampled on day 0 of AZD1222 vaccination. These TCRs come from an adult in good health.

V is TRBV7-9 and J is TRBJ2-1, with D uncertain. CDR3 length equals 12 residues. Trimming removed 5 bases from V and 8 bases from J, with 10 bases in between. The V gene's germline CDR1 is SEHNR and CDR2 FQNEAQ (reference sequence). The CDR3 DNA is TGTGCCAGCAGCCCCGGACGATATGAGCAGTTCTTC. The encoded protein is CASSPGRYEQFF.

This chain joins TRBV13 and TRBJ1-2; D is unclear. V was trimmed by 3 bases and J by 0 bases, leaving 8 bases between them. The CDR3 totals 14 residues. Germline CDR1 PRHDT, CDR2 FYEKMQ (reference sequence). CDR3 in DNA: TGTGCCAGCAGCTTGGGCAGAACTAACTATGGCTACACCTTC. Translation: CASSLGRTNYGYTF.

This clone was detected once. This rearrangement joins TRBV3-1 (or the pseudogene TRBV3-2) to TRBJ2-3; 11 nucleotides match TRBD2. The CDR3 totals 18 residues. V trimming: 3 bases; J trimming: 0 bases; junction bases outside the gene matches: 8. Germline-derived CDR1 and CDR2 are LGHDT and YNNKEL (reference sequence). The CDR3 sequence is CASSHPPGLAVSTDTQYF. The CDR3, as DNA: TGTGCCAGCAGCCACCCCCCGGGACTAGCGGTAAGCACAGATACGCAGTATTTT.

In this sample, this clone turned up once. The chain couples TRBV28 to TRBJ2-1, with TRBD2 matching over 7 bases. Per germline, CDR1 MDHEN and CDR2 SYDVKM. Trimming removed 4 bases from V and 2 bases from J; junction bases left unmatched: 17. The CDR3 is 19 residues long. The CDR3 coding sequence is TGTGCCAGCAGTTCAACCTACCTCGCTAGCGGAGTTACCTACAATGAGCAGTTCTTC. Translation gives CASSSTYLASGVTYNEQFF.

The table lists this clone with a few counts. V is TRBV7-8 and J is TRBJ1-3; D ambiguous. V lost 5 bases and J 6 bases, leaving 8 bases between the germline ends. The length of the CDR3 is 12 residues. Germline assignment: CDR1 SGHVS and CDR2 FQNEAQ. The chain's CDR3 is CASSPKVNTIYF. Written as DNA, the CDR3 is TGTGCCAGCAGCCCAAAAGTAAACACCATATATTTT.

V and J are TRBV6-5 and TRBJ1-3; D gene uncertain. The V gene's germline CDR1 is MNHEY and CDR2 SVGAGI. The CDR3 contains 15 residues. V was cut by 6 bases and J by 2 bases, with 14 bases left in between. CDR3 region: CASSASRLTGNTIYF. CDR3 coding DNA: TGTGCCAGCAGCGCCAGTCGGCTTACTGGAAACACCATATATTTT.

V and J are TRBV10-3 and TRBJ2-7, with unresolved D. Trimming took off 10 bases at V and 5 bases at J, with 18 bases between the two ends. The CDR3 contains 13 residues. Per the germline V gene, CDR1 is ENHRY and CDR2 is SYGVKD. The CDR3 sequence is CATGPILADEQYF. Here the CDR3 DNA reads TGTGCCACCGGGCCCATTTTGGCGGACGAGCAGTACTTC.

The chain combines TRBV2 with TRBJ1-1, with TRBD1 matching 8 bases. The V and J ends lost 8 bases and 1 base, in that order; junction bases with no gene match: 6. Germline CDR1 is SNHLY and CDR2 is FYNNEI. The CDR3 totals 14 residues. The CDR3 DNA sequence: TGTGCCAGCGGACAGGGAGCCGCGAACACTGAAGCTTTCTTT. It yields the protein CASGQGAANTEAFF.

The rearrangement joins TRBV12-3 or TRBV12-4 to TRBJ1-1; no definite D call. Trimming pared 3 bases from V and 7 bases from J, leaving 6 bases between. The CDR3 has 11 residues. The CDR3 DNA sequence: TGTGCCAGCAGTTTCCGGCTTGAAGCTTTCTTT. Encoded protein: CASSFRLEAFF.

The chain couples TRBV3-1 (or the pseudogene TRBV3-2) to TRBJ2-1; 9 positions agree with TRBD2. Germline V gene lookup returns CDR1 LGHDT and CDR2 YNNKEL (reference sequence). Trimming removed 6 bases from V and 4 bases from J; junction bases left unmatched: 13. The CDR3 loop spans 17 amino acids. CDR3 loop: CASRRYATSGVYNEQFF. CDR3 sequence (DNA): TGTGCCAGCAGACGCTACGCGACTAGCGGAGTGTACAATGAGCAGTTCTTC.

V gene TRBV6-1 combines with J gene TRBJ2-5; tentatively, D is TRBD1 or TRBD2 (5 bases each). Germline loops: CDR1 MNHNS, CDR2 SASEGT. The CDR3 is 16 residues long. V lost 2 bases and J lost 4, with 17 bases in between. The CDR3 DNA is TGTGCCAGCAGTGAATGGGGCGGGCAGGGAGTAGAGACCCAGTACTTC. Its protein product is CASSEWGGQGVETQYF.

This chain uses TRBV28 with TRBJ1-2, with D possibly TRBD1 on 5 matching bases. V shed 2 bases and J shed 3 bases, with 7 bases lying between them. The CDR3 covers 13 residues. CDR1 is MDHEN, CDR2 SYDVKM, per germline. CDR3 bases: TGTGCCAGCAGTTTAGGGGGGTACTATGGCTACACCTTC. Translating it yields CASSLGGYYGYTF.

The chain carries TRBV5-1 and TRBJ2-7; TRBD1 aligns across 9 bases. The CDR3 is made up of 15 amino acids. Germline V CDR1 and CDR2: SGHRS, YFSETQ. The V gene end was trimmed by 4 bases and the J gene end by 2 bases; junction bases not matched to a gene: 7. This CDR3 reads CASSQTGGWTYEQYF. The CDR3 bases are TGCGCCAGCAGCCAGACAGGGGGGTGGACCTACGAGCAGTACTTC.

This chain connects TRBV6-5 to TRBJ2-1, with a weak D call TRBD1 (5 bases). V lost 5 bases, J lost 3 bases, and 8 bases lay in between. CDR1 and CDR2 (germline): MNHEY, SVGAGI. The CDR3 sequence is 13 residues long. The CDR3 nucleotides read TGTGCCAGCAGTCCTGACAGCTACAATGAGCAGTTCTTC. Its protein product is CASSPDSYNEQFF.

The rearrangement joins TRBV27 to TRBJ1-2; 8 bases match TRBD1. In germline, CDR1 is MNHEY, CDR2 SMNVEV (reference sequence). Trimming took 6 bases from V and 4 from J; bases not matched to a gene: 7. The CDR3 covers 14 residues. The CDR3 sequence: CASSPGDRIYGYTF. The CDR3 DNA follows: TGTGCCAGCAGCCCCGGGGACAGGATCTATGGCTACACCTTC.

The J gene is TRBJ1-1, the V gene TRBV19; D is undetermined. V lost 1 base and J lost 1, with 7 bases in between. Germline loops: CDR1 LNHDA, CDR2 SQIVND (reference sequence). This CDR3 has 14 amino acids. CDR3 bases: TGTGCCAGTAGTATAGTCGTTAGGAACACTGAAGCTTTCTTT. This translates into CASSIVVRNTEAFF.

This chain connects TRBV4-1 to TRBJ1-5; 10 bases line up with TRBD1. Trimming at V came to 0 bases and at J to 4 bases, leaving 12 bases not matched to a gene. Germline assignment: CDR1 MGHRA and CDR2 YSYEKL. The CDR3 sequence is 19 residues long. The chain's CDR3 is CASSQDEWTGGGRNQPQHF. The CDR3 DNA reads TGCGCCAGCAGCCAAGACGAGTGGACAGGGGGTGGAAGAAATCAGCCCCAGCATTTT.

This clone was counted between two and nine times. The chain employs TRBV7-9 and TRBJ2-7; 9 bases agree with TRBD1. The CDR3 contains 15 residues. CDR1 and CDR2 (germline): SEHNR, FQNEAQ (reference sequence). V gave up 4 bases and J gave up 0 bases; unmatched junction bases: 4. CDR3 region: CASSYPTGGSYEQYF. The CDR3 DNA is TGTGCCAGCAGCTACCCGACAGGGGGCTCCTACGAGCAGTACTTC.

The chain uses TRBV25-1 and TRBJ1-2; D not certain. Between the trimmed V and J ends, which lost 0 bases and 4 bases, there was a span of 15 bases. This CDR3 contains 16 residues. Per germline, CDR1 MGHDK and CDR2 SYGVNS. The CDR3, as DNA: TGTGCCAGCAGTGAATACGACGCGGGCCTCCGCTATGGCTACACCTTC. Its protein is CASSEYDAGLRYGYTF.